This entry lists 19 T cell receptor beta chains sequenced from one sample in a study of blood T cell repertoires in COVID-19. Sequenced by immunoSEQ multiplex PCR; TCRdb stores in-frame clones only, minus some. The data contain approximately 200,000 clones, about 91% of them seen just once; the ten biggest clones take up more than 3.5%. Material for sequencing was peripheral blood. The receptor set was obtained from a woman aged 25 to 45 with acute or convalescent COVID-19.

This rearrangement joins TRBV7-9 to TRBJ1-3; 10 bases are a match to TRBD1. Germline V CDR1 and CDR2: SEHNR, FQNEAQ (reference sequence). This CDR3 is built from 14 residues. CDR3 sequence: CAVGQGSSGNTIYF. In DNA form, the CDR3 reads TGTGCAGTGGGACAGGGGAGCTCTGGAAACACCATATATTTT.

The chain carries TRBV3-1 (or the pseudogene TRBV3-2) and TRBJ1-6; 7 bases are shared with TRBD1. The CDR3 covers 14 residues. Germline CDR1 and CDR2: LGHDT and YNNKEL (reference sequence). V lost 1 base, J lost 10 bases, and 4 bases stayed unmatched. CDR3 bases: TGTGCCAGCAGCCAAGGGGACAGACGGTCACCCCTCCACTTT. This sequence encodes CASSQGDRRSPLHF.

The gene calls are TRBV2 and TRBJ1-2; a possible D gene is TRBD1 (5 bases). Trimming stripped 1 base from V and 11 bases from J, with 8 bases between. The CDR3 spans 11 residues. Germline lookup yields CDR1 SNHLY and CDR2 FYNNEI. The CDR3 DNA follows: TGTGCCAGCAGTGAAGGCGGGGGTTACACCTTC. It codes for CASSEGGGYTF. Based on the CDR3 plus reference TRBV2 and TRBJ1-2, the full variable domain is EPEVTQTPSHQVTQMGQEVILRCVPISNHLYFYWYRQILGQKVEFLVSFYNNEISEKSEIFDDQFSVERPDGSNFTLKIRSTKLEDSAMYFCASSEGGGYTFGSGTRLTVV.

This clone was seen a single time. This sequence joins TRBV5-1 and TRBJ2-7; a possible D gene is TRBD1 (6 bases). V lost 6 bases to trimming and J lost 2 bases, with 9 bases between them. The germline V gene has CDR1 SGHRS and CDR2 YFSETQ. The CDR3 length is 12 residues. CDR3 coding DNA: TGCGCCAGCACCGGGACAACCTACGAGCAGTACTTC. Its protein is CASTGTTYEQYF.

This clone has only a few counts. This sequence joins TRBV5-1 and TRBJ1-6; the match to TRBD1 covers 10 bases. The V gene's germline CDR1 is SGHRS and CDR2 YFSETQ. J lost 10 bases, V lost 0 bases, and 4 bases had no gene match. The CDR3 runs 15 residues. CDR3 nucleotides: TGCGCCAGCAGCTTGGGACAGGGGGCCAGATCACCCCTCCACTTT. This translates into CASSLGQGARSPLHF.

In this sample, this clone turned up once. The CDR3 bases are TGTGCCAGCAGCTTAGAGAGCGGGGCCGACACAGATACGCAGTATTTT. This gives the protein CASSLESGADTDTQYF. J is TRBJ2-3 and V is TRBV7-6; TRBD2 agrees at 7 bases. The CDR3 consists of 16 residues. Germline lookup yields CDR1 SGHVS and CDR2 FNYEAQ. V shed 1 base, J shed 2 bases, and the junction held 6 bases outside the gene matches.

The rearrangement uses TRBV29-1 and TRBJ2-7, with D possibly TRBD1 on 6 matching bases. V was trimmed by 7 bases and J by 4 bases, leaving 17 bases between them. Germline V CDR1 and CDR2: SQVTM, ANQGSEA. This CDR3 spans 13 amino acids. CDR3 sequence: CSALRDTTYEQYF. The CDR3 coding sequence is TGCAGCGCCCTCCGGGACACCACATACGAGCAGTACTTC.

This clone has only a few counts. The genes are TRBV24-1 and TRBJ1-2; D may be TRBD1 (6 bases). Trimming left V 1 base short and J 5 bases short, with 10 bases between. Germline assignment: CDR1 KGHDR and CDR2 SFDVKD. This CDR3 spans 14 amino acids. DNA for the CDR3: TGTGCCACCAGTGATTTCCGGACAGTGTATGGCTACACCTTC. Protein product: CATSDFRTVYGYTF.

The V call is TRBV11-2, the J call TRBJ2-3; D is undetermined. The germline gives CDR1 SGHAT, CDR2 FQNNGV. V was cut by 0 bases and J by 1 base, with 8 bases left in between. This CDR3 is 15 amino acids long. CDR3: CASSLEGTRTDTQYF. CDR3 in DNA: TGTGCCAGCAGCTTAGAGGGCACCCGCACAGATACGCAGTATTTT.

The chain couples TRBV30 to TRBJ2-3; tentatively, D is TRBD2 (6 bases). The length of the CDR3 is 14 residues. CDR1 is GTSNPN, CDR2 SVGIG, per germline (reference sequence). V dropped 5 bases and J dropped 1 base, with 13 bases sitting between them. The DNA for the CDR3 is TGTGCCTGGGGGCGGGACGGGGGCACAGATACGCAGTATTTT. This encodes CAWGRDGGTDTQYF.

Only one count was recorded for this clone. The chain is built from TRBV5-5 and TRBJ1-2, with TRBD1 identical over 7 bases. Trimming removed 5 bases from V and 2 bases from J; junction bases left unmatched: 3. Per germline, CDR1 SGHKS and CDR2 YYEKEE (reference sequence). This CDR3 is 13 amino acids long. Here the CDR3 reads CASRMTGNYGYTF. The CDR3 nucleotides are TGTGCCAGCAGAATGACAGGGAACTATGGCTACACCTTC.

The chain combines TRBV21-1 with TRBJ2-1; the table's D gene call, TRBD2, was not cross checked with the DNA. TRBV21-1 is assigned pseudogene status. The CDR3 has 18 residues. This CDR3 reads CASSRGLAGAVSYNEQFF. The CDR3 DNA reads TGTGCCAGCAGCAGGGGACTAGCGGGAGCTGTTTCCTACAATGAGCAGTTCTTC.

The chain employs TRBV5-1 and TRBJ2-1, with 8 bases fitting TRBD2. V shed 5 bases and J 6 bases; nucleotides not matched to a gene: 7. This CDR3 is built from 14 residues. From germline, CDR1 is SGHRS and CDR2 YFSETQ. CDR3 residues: CASSRLALANEQFF. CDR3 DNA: TGCGCCAGCAGTAGACTAGCGCTCGCCAATGAGCAGTTCTTC.

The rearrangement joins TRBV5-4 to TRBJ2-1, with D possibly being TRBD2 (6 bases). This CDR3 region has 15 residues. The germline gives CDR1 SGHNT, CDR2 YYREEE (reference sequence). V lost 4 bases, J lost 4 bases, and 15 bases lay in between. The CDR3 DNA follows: TGTGCCAGCAGCGCGACGGGGGAGACTTACAATGAGCAGTTCTTC. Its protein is CASSATGETYNEQFF.

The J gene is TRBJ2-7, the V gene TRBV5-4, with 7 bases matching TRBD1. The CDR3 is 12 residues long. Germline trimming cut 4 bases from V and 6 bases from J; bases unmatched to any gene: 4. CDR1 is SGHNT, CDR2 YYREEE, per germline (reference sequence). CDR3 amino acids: CASSRDRGEQYF. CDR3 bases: TGTGCCAGCAGCAGGGACAGAGGCGAGCAGTACTTC.

CDR3 sequence (DNA): TGCGCCAGCAGCATATCTAGCGGCCAAGAGACCCAGTACTTC. As protein: CASSISSGQETQYF. The gene calls are TRBV5-1 and TRBJ2-5; 7 bases are a match to TRBD2. The V gene's germline CDR1 is SGHRS and CDR2 YFSETQ. This CDR3 spans 14 amino acids. With 4 bases clipped from V and 1 base from J, the junction kept 4 bases outside the gene matches.

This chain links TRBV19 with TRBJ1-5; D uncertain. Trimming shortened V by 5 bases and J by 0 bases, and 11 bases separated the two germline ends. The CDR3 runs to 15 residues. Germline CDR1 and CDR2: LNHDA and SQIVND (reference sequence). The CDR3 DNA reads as TGTGCCAGTAGTTGGTCTATTTATAGCAATCAGCCCCAGCATTTT. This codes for CASSWSIYSNQPQHF. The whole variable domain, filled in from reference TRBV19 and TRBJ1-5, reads DGGITQSPKYLFRKEGQNVTLSCEQNLNHDAMYWYRQDPGQGLRLIYYSQIVNDFQKGDIAEGYSVSREKKESFPLTVTSAQKNPTAFYLCASSWSIYSNQPQHFGDGTRLSIL.

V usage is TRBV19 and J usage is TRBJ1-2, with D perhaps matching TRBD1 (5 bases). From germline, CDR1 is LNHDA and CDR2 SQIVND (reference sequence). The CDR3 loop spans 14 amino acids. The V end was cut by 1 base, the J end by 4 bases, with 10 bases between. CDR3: CASSIAGHPYGYTF. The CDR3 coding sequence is TGTGCCAGTAGTATAGCTGGACACCCCTATGGCTACACCTTC.

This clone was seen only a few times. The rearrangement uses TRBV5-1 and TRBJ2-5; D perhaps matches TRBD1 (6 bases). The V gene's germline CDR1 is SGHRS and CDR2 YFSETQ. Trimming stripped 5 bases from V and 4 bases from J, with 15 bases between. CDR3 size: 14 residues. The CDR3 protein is CASRDPGAGETQYF. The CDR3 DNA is TGCGCCAGCAGGGATCCAGGGGCGGGAGAGACCCAGTACTTC.